Following are 26 T cell receptor beta chains from one sample sequenced in a study of CD8 T cells in Susac syndrome. Random hexamers primed reverse transcription of about 0.5 to 1 ug RNA. Each CDR3 protein is one row after TCRdb ran MiXCR on the immunoSEQ multiplex PCR reads. The sample holds about 240,000 distinct CDR3 sequences, around 96% seen once. The sequenced sample was CD4+ T cells from PBMCs. These receptors came from a human donor with Susac syndrome.

The rearrangement joins TRBV23-1 to TRBJ2-7, with D possibly being TRBD1 (5 bases). TRBV23-1 counts as an open reading frame of uncertain function. The V end was cut by 2 bases, the J end by 2 bases, with 19 bases between. This CDR3 contains 17 residues. This CDR3 reads CASSQRPRQKTAYEQYF. For the CDR3, the DNA is TGCGCCAGCAGTCAACGACCTCGACAGAAGACAGCCTACGAGCAGTACTTC.

This rearrangement joins TRBV3-1 to TRBJ2-7; perhaps TRBD1 as D (5 bases). Deletions cut 2 bases from V and 6 bases from J, with 5 bases between. Germline lookup yields CDR1 LGHDT and CDR2 YNNKEL (reference sequence). There are 11 residues in the CDR3. The CDR3: CASSQRGEQYF. For the CDR3, the DNA is TGTGCCAGCAGCCAAAGGGGCGAGCAGTACTTC.

The genes are TRBV20-1 and TRBJ1-2; TRBD1 aligns across 9 bases. Germline V CDR1 and CDR2: DFQATT, SNEGSKA (reference sequence). The CDR3 is 14 amino acids. After removal of 2 bases from V and 8 bases from J, the junction contained 9 bases not matched to a gene. The CDR3 DNA follows: TGCAGTGCTAGACAACTACAGGGGGCGGGAGGCTACACCTTC. It specifies CSARQLQGAGGYTF.

The gene calls are TRBV20-1 and TRBJ2-7, with 7 bases that match TRBD2. V lost 0 bases and J lost 13; bases outside the gene matches: 12. Germline CDR1 reads DFQATT; CDR2 reads SNEGSKA (reference sequence). The CDR3 is made up of 13 amino acids. The CDR3 spells CSARDLGEGPEYF. The DNA for the CDR3 is TGCAGTGCTAGAGATTTGGGGGAGGGCCCAGAATACTTC.

J is TRBJ2-1 and V is TRBV3-1; TRBD2 aligns across 7 bases. The V gene end was trimmed by 1 base and the J gene end by 9 bases; junction bases not matched to a gene: 9. Per the germline V gene, CDR1 is LGHDT and CDR2 is YNNKEL (reference sequence). CDR3 size: 15 residues. The CDR3 sequence is CASSQVSGTISEQFF. CDR3 nucleotides: TGTGCCAGCAGCCAAGTCTCTGGGACTATCAGTGAGCAGTTCTTC.

This rearrangement joins TRBV12-3 or TRBV12-4 to TRBJ1-3; 8 positions agree with TRBD1. After removal of 6 bases from V and 1 base from J, the junction contained 8 bases not matched to a gene. CDR3 length equals 16 residues. The CDR3 region is CASSFRQGFSGNTIYF. In DNA, the CDR3 is TGTGCCAGCAGCTTCAGACAGGGGTTTTCTGGAAACACCATATATTTT.

This chain uses TRBV29-1 with TRBJ2-7; 9 bases match TRBD1. The CDR3 length is 18 residues. The V and J ends lost 0 bases and 2 bases, in that order; junction bases with no gene match: 14. The germline V gene has CDR1 SQVTM and CDR2 ANQGSEA. The chain's CDR3 is CSVEEVKPGQGNAYEQYF. In nucleotides, the CDR3 is TGCAGCGTTGAAGAGGTTAAGCCAGGACAGGGGAACGCCTACGAGCAGTACTTC.

The chain links TRBV4-2 to TRBJ1-2, with 11 bases fitting TRBD1. Trimming took 3 bases from V and 7 from J; bases not matched to a gene: 4. Germline V gives CDR1 LGHNA, CDR2 YNFKEQ. This CDR3 comprises 14 residues. CDR3 sequence: CASSHGQGAAGYTF. For the CDR3, the DNA is TGTGCCAGCAGCCACGGACAGGGGGCCGCTGGCTACACCTTC.

In DNA, the CDR3 is TGTGCCAGCAGCTTACTGGGGTTCTCCGAGCAGTACTTC. This sequence encodes CASSLLGFSEQYF. V gene TRBV7-2 combines with J gene TRBJ2-7; D not resolved. Trimming left V 2 bases short and J 6 bases short, with 11 bases between. CDR3 length equals 13 residues. Germline CDR1 and CDR2: SGHTA and FQGNSA.

In its sample, this clonotype was seen once. This rearrangement joins TRBV28 to TRBJ2-7; 7 bases fit TRBD2. The V gene's germline CDR1 is MDHEN and CDR2 SYDVKM. This CDR3 spans 13 amino acids. Unmatched junction bases numbered 12, after V lost 5 bases and J lost 11 bases. The CDR3 spells CASSGVGGPMKYF. In DNA, the CDR3 is TGTGCCAGCAGTGGTGTGGGAGGGCCGATGAAGTACTTC.

This sequence joins TRBV29-1 and TRBJ2-3, with 16 nucleotides matching TRBD2. Trimming took 7 bases from V and 2 from J; bases not matched to a gene: 9. Germline V gives CDR1 SQVTM, CDR2 ANQGSEA. There are 17 residues in the CDR3. As DNA, the CDR3 is TGCAGCGGTCTGGGACTAGCGGGAGGGCCATTCACAGATACGCAGTATTTT. Translated, it gives CSGLGLAGGPFTDTQYF.

The V call is TRBV20-1, the J call TRBJ2-7, with 7 positions matching TRBD2. The ends lost 1 base at V and 3 bases at J; junction bases unmatched: 9. Per germline, CDR1 DFQATT and CDR2 SNEGSKA (reference sequence). This CDR3 has 15 amino acids. The CDR3 DNA reads as TGCAGTGCTAGAGCACGGGGAGGACTAGTCTACGAGCAGTACTTC. Translation gives CSARARGGLVYEQYF.

This sequence joins TRBV2 and TRBJ2-1, with 12 bases lining up with TRBD2. Trimming took 0 bases from V and 8 from J; bases not matched to a gene: 2. Germline assignment: CDR1 SNHLY and CDR2 FYNNEI. CDR3 length equals 15 residues. The CDR3 DNA reads TGTGCCAGCAGTGAAGCCAGGACTAGCGGGGATGAGCAGTTCTTC. Its protein product is CASSEARTSGDEQFF.

The V gene is TRBV27, the J gene TRBJ2-7; D not resolved. The CDR3 has 12 residues. The germline V and J ends were trimmed by 3 bases and 6 bases, with 9 bases remaining between them. Per the germline V gene, CDR1 is MNHEY and CDR2 is SMNVEV (reference sequence). In DNA form, the CDR3 reads TGTGCCAGCAGTTTTGGTGATCGCGAGCAGTACTTC. Amino acids: CASSFGDREQYF.

The rearrangement joins TRBV30 to TRBJ2-5; 9 positions agree with TRBD1. Germline-derived CDR1 and CDR2 are GTSNPN and SVGIG (reference sequence). There are 13 residues in the CDR3. J lost 7 bases, V lost 0 bases, and 3 bases had no gene match. CDR3 amino acids: CAWSVVGQGTQYF. In DNA form, the CDR3 reads TGTGCCTGGAGTGTGGTGGGACAGGGGACCCAGTACTTC.

The chain links TRBV30 to TRBJ1-2, with 7 bases identical to TRBD1. Germline CDR1 GTSNPN, CDR2 SVGIG (reference sequence). V trimming: 4 bases; J trimming: 6 bases; junction bases outside the gene matches: 11. This CDR3 comprises 14 residues. CDR3 in amino acids: CAWKSRRGLDGYTF. CDR3 coding DNA: TGTGCCTGGAAGTCAAGAAGGGGGCTGGATGGCTACACCTTC.

The V gene is TRBV25-1, the J gene TRBJ1-1, with D hard to call. CDR3 length: 14 residues. Germline CDR1 is MGHDK and CDR2 is SYGVNS. The ends were cut back, 5 bases at V and 5 bases at J, with 15 bases in the middle. The CDR3 sequence: CASSPRRIGTEAFF. DNA for the CDR3: TGTGCCAGCAGTCCTAGACGGATAGGGACTGAAGCTTTCTTT.

The genes are TRBV15 and TRBJ1-5; 10 bases are shared with TRBD1. The J segment lost 6 bases and the V segment lost 3 bases, leaving 5 bases of the junction unmatched. The CDR3 runs to 15 residues. Germline assignment: CDR1 LNHNV and CDR2 YYDKDF (reference sequence). In DNA form, the CDR3 reads TGTGCCACCAGCAGCGTTGACAGGGGGCCTCAGCCCCAGCATTTT. The encoded protein is CATSSVDRGPQPQHF.

The chain combines TRBV12-3 or TRBV12-4 with TRBJ2-5; TRBD2 aligns across 7 bases. This CDR3 has 16 amino acids. V dropped 4 bases and J dropped 1; count of bases not matched to a gene: 9. The CDR3, as DNA: TGTGCCAGCAGTTGGGTAGCGGGCTACGGCCAAGAGACCCAGTACTTC. It translates to CASSWVAGYGQETQYF.

The chain is built from TRBV6-6 and TRBJ1-2; D call uncertain. Trimming removed 6 bases at V and 5 bases at J, with 7 bases between. The CDR3 consists of 11 residues. Germline-derived CDR1 and CDR2 are MNHNY and SVGAGI (reference sequence). The CDR3 is CASRVLYGYTF. The CDR3 nucleotides read TGTGCCAGCAGAGTTCTTTATGGCTACACCTTC.

The chain recombines TRBV20-1 with TRBJ2-1; D gene uncertain. The CDR3 covers 14 residues. V was clipped by 6 bases and J by 10 bases, with 22 bases between them. The germline V gene encodes CDR1 DFQATT and CDR2 SNEGSKA (reference sequence). The chain's CDR3 is CSARNLESLEEQFF. The CDR3 DNA reads TGCAGTGCCCGCAACTTAGAGTCCCTAGAGGAGCAGTTCTTC.

V and J are TRBV4-1 and TRBJ2-5; 9 bases match TRBD1. The germline gives CDR1 MGHRA, CDR2 YSYEKL. The CDR3 runs 16 residues. Losses at the gene ends were 1 base for V and 3 bases for J; bases not matched to a gene: 6. In DNA, the CDR3 is TGCGCCAGCAGCCAAGCAAGCCGGACAGGGGAAGAGACCCAGTACTTC. This codes for CASSQASRTGEETQYF.

This clonotype was seen a few times. The J gene is TRBJ2-5, the V gene TRBV6-2 or TRBV6-3; weak D call: TRBD1 (5 bases). Trimming cost V 6 bases and J 7 bases, with 9 bases left between them. The CDR3 is 11 amino acids. Germline CDR1 MNHEY, CDR2 SVGEGT. CDR3 sequence reads: CASSLGLTQYF. In DNA, the CDR3 is TGTGCCAGCAGCCTGGGGCTGACCCAGTACTTC.

This clonotype appeared once. The CDR3 region has the DNA TGTGCCAGCAGCCGGGCCGGGACAGAGTCCTACGAGCAGTACTTC. Translating gives CASSRAGTESYEQYF. The J gene is TRBJ2-7, the V gene TRBV28, with TRBD1 identical over 7 bases. Germline trimming cut 6 bases from V and 1 base from J; bases unmatched to any gene: 9. This CDR3 is 15 amino acids long. The germline gives CDR1 MDHEN, CDR2 SYDVKM.

Only a few counts were recorded for this clonotype. This chain joins TRBV3-1 and TRBJ1-4, with 7 bases fitting TRBD1. V trimming: 1 base; J trimming: 3 bases; junction bases outside the gene matches: 5. Germline V lookup: CDR1 LGHDT, CDR2 YNNKEL (reference sequence). The CDR3 consists of 16 residues. CDR3 protein: CASSQGQGPANEKLFF. CDR3 coding DNA: TGTGCCAGCAGCCAAGGACAGGGCCCGGCTAATGAAAAACTGTTTTTT. The whole variable domain, remainder taken from reference TRBV3-1 and TRBJ1-4, is DTAVSQTPKYLVTQMGNDKSIKCEQNLGHDTMYWYKQDSKKFLKIMFSYNNKELIINETVPNRFSPKSPDKAHLNLHINSLELGDSAVYFCASSQGQGPANEKLFFGSGTQLSVL.

The chain recombines TRBV15 with TRBJ1-2; the match to TRBD1 covers 9 bases. Per germline, CDR1 LNHNV and CDR2 YYDKDF (reference sequence). The CDR3 length is 14 residues. V shed 2 bases, J shed 6 bases, and the junction held 4 bases outside the gene matches. The CDR3 here is CATSRTGQGHGYTF. The CDR3 coding sequence is TGTGCCACCAGCAGAACCGGACAGGGGCATGGCTACACCTTC. Full variable domain (outside the CDR3, taken from reference TRBV15 and TRBJ1-2): DAMVIQNPRYQVTQFGKPVTLSCSQTLNHNVMYWYQQKSSQAPKLLFHYYDKDFNNEADTPDNFQSRRPNTSFCFLDIRSPGLGDTAMYLCATSRTGQGHGYTFGSGTRLTVV.